This passage covers 30 T cell receptor beta chains from one sample sequenced in a study of regulatory T cells in long-lasting Graves disease. Time point meaning: persistent/refractory GD, antithyroid drugs over 5 years with positive TRAb. The TCR library was made from RNA that had been extracted from PBMCs in TRIzol. Arm-PCR with iRepertoire HTBI primers amplified the CDR3 regions for these TCR beta libraries. TCRdb re-called the multiplex PCR reads with MiXCR, one entry per CDR3 protein. This table holds 400,000 to 500,000 distinct CDR3 sequences, around 20% found once. Specimen: peripheral blood mononuclear cells (PBMCs), collected when the disease was refractory, from a patient treated with antithyroid drugs. All receptors come from a female donor with Graves disease.

There are many counts of this clonotype. V usage is TRBV2 and J usage is TRBJ2-5; 8 nucleotides agree with TRBD1. CDR1 SNHLY and CDR2 FYNNEI come from the germline V gene. CDR3 length: 14 residues. Unmatched junction bases numbered 12, after V lost 8 bases and J lost 7 bases. The CDR3 nucleotides are TGTGCCAGCCTTGCGGAGACAGGGGAAGGGACCCAGTACTTC. Translation: CASLAETGEGTQYF.

This clonotype was observed a single time. Germline is not matched at one junction end, which may reflect a read error. The chain employs TRBV6-4 and TRBJ2-3, with D hard to call. The CDR3 runs 12 residues. Germline assignment: CDR1 MRHNA and CDR2 SNTAGT. CDR3 nucleotides: TGTACCAGCAGTCGGGGCACAGATACGCAGTATTTT. Amino acids: CTSSRGTDTQYF.

Concerning this clonotype itself: This may be a read error, as it is one base from a much larger clone. The rearrangement joins TRBV12-5 to TRBJ2-7; 7 bases map to TRBD2. The CDR3 loop spans 15 amino acids. Trimming at V came to 7 bases and at J to 4 bases, leaving 13 bases not matched to a gene. The V gene's germline CDR1 is LGHNT and CDR2 FRNRAP. DNA of the CDR3: TGTGCTAGTGCCCTAGGACTAGGAAGGTTTTACGAGCAGTACTTC. This encodes CASALGLGRFYEQYF.

A few counts support this clonotype. V usage is TRBV20-1 and J usage is TRBJ1-1; D might be TRBD1 (5 bases). This CDR3 region has 15 residues. CDR1 DFQATT and CDR2 SNEGSKA come from the germline V gene (reference sequence). Trimming left V 0 bases short and J 4 bases short, with 15 bases between. Here the CDR3 reads CSAREYSQGGTEAFF. In DNA form, the CDR3 reads TGCAGTGCTAGAGAATATAGTCAGGGAGGCACTGAAGCTTTCTTT.

This clonotype came up many times. This chain links TRBV5-1 with TRBJ2-7; D is perhaps TRBD1 (5 bases). V was clipped by 5 bases and J by 0 bases, with 12 bases between them. Per germline, CDR1 SGHRS and CDR2 YFSETQ. The CDR3 has 14 residues. CDR3 protein: CASSSGRDSYEQYF. CDR3 DNA sequence: TGCGCCAGCAGTAGTGGCAGGGACTCCTACGAGCAGTACTTC.

A few counts support this clonotype. The chain is built from TRBV29-1 and TRBJ2-2, with unresolved D. The CDR3 loop spans 14 amino acids. Trimming removed 5 bases from V and 1 base from J, with 11 bases in between. Germline V gene lookup returns CDR1 SQVTM and CDR2 ANQGSEA. The CDR3 DNA reads as TGCAGCGTTTGGGCGGAAAGGAACACCGGGGAGCTGTTTTTT. As protein: CSVWAERNTGELFF.

As for this clonotype: A much larger clone differs by one base, so this may be a read error. The J gene is TRBJ1-6, the V gene TRBV6-2 or TRBV6-3; D is ambiguous. Germline V CDR1 and CDR2: MNHEY, SVGEGT. The CDR3 runs to 14 residues. The DNA for the CDR3 is TGTGCCAACAGTTACGGGGATGATAATTCACCCCTCCACTTT. Encoded protein: CANSYGDDNSPLHF.

This clonotype was recorded a few times. The chain recombines TRBV2 with TRBJ2-2, with 8 bases aligning to TRBD1. The CDR3 is 15 residues long. V gave up 4 bases and J gave up 6 bases; unmatched junction bases: 7. Germline CDR1 SNHLY, CDR2 FYNNEI. CDR3 bases: TGTGCCAGCAGTGGTGTCCAGGGGGCTGCCGGGGAGCTGTTTTTT. This gives the protein CASSGVQGAAGELFF.

This clonotype was seen many times. The chain has TRBV28 and TRBJ1-1, with a weak D call TRBD1 (5 bases). Trimming stripped 2 bases from V and 4 bases from J, with 14 bases between. The CDR3 is 15 amino acids. Germline CDR1 is MDHEN and CDR2 is SYDVKM. As DNA, the CDR3 is TGTGCCAGCAGTTTACCGGGGCTAGCGATCACTGAAGCTTTCTTT. Its protein is CASSLPGLAITEAFF.

This rearrangement joins TRBV6-1 to TRBJ2-7; weak D call: TRBD1 (6 bases). Germline V gives CDR1 MNHNS, CDR2 SASEGT. V dropped 2 bases and J dropped 3 bases, with 11 bases sitting between them. The CDR3 consists of 14 residues. Written as DNA, the CDR3 is TGTGCCAGCAGTGAACGGGACAATCTCTACGAGCAGTACTTC. It codes for CASSERDNLYEQYF.

The chain recombines TRBV18 with TRBJ1-1; D is undetermined. Germline-derived CDR1 and CDR2 are KGHSH and LQKENI. The CDR3 extends over 13 amino acids. Trimming pared 3 bases from V and 2 bases from J, leaving 7 bases between. Written as DNA, the CDR3 is TGTGCCAGCTCACCCAGAATTAACACTGAAGCTTTCTTT. Its protein is CASSPRINTEAFF.

The chain employs TRBV13 and TRBJ2-1; 9 nucleotides line up with TRBD2. In germline, CDR1 is PRHDT, CDR2 FYEKMQ (reference sequence). V dropped 5 bases and J dropped 10; count of bases not matched to a gene: 12. CDR3 size: 15 residues. CDR3 sequence reads: CASSPMASGDGEQFF. The CDR3 coding sequence is TGTGCCAGCAGCCCCATGGCTAGCGGGGATGGCGAGCAGTTCTTC.

Concerning this clonotype itself: A clone one base away is much larger, so this may be a read error. This chain links TRBV11-1 with TRBJ2-2, with 9 bases that match TRBD2. CDR1 SGHAT and CDR2 FQDESV come from the germline V gene (reference sequence). This CDR3 has 16 residues. The chain's CDR3 is CASSHRLAVLTGDLFF. The CDR3 DNA follows: TGTGCCAGCAGCCACCGACTAGCGGTACTAACCGGGGATCTGTTTTTT.

This clonotype was seen only a few times. The chain carries TRBV29-1 and TRBJ2-7, with TRBD2 as a possible D gene (6 bases). V was pared by 6 bases and J by 6 bases, with 15 bases between. The CDR3 has 12 residues. Germline lookup yields CDR1 SQVTM and CDR2 ANQGSEA. CDR3 in DNA: TGCAGCGTAGCCTTGGAGGGGCGCGAGCAGTACTTC. It is translated as CSVALEGREQYF.

The rearrangement uses TRBV11-2 and TRBJ2-3; D is unresolved. Trimming left V 5 bases short and J 9 bases short, with 9 bases between. The CDR3 is made up of 11 amino acids. CDR1 is SGHAT, CDR2 FQNNGV, per germline. CDR3: CASSPDQTQYF. DNA of the CDR3: TGTGCCAGCAGCCCCGATCAAACGCAGTATTTT.

The chain has TRBV15 and TRBJ2-3; the D is unclear. This CDR3 spans 14 amino acids. V was cut by 6 bases and J by 2 bases, with 12 bases left in between. Germline CDR1 is LNHNV and CDR2 is YYDKDF (reference sequence). The CDR3 sequence is CATRDGGNTDTQYF. DNA of the CDR3: TGTGCCACCAGGGATGGCGGAAACACAGATACGCAGTATTTT. Using reference TRBV15 and TRBJ2-3 for the parts outside the CDR3, the full variable domain is DAMVIQNPRYQVTQFGKPVTLSCSQTLNHNVMYWYQQKSSQAPKLLFHYYDKDFNNEADTPDNFQSRRPNTSFCFLDIRSPGLGDTAMYLCATRDGGNTDTQYFGPGTRLTVL.

The chain links TRBV6-1 to TRBJ1-3, with D possibly matching TRBD1 (6 bases). CDR3 size: 13 residues. The germline CDR1 and CDR2 sequences are MNHNS and SASEGT. V lost 7 bases to trimming and J lost 2 bases, with 9 bases between them. The CDR3: CASKRTAGNTIYF. CDR3 coding DNA: TGTGCCAGCAAGAGGACAGCTGGAAACACCATATATTTT.

This chain joins TRBV29-1 and TRBJ2-5; TRBD2 agrees at 11 bases. After removal of 4 bases from V and 5 bases from J, the junction contained 3 bases not matched to a gene. Per the germline V gene, CDR1 is SQVTM and CDR2 is ANQGSEA. The CDR3 length is 13 residues. The CDR3 loop is CSVARTSGETQYF. The CDR3 bases are TGCAGCGTTGCGAGGACTAGCGGGGAGACCCAGTACTTC.

V usage is TRBV6-2 or TRBV6-3 and J usage is TRBJ2-1; 14 bases are shared with TRBD2. Germline loops: CDR1 MNHEY, CDR2 SVGEGT. CDR3 length: 17 residues. Germline trimming cut 5 bases from V and 9 bases from J; bases unmatched to any gene: 12. This chain's CDR3 is CASSDRTGTSGRGEQFF. The DNA of the CDR3 is TGTGCCAGCAGTGACCGAACCGGGACTAGCGGGAGAGGTGAGCAGTTCTTC.

Ten or more counts support this clonotype. V is TRBV3-1 and J is TRBJ2-4; TRBD2 matches 14 bases. The CDR3 runs 16 residues. V shed 4 bases, J shed 8 bases, and the junction held 7 bases outside the gene matches. Per the germline V gene, CDR1 is LGHDT and CDR2 is YNNKEL (reference sequence). The CDR3 DNA sequence: TGTGCCAGCAGCCGCGGACTAGCGGGAGGTAGGGACATTCAGTACTTC. It translates to CASSRGLAGGRDIQYF.

This clonotype appeared a few times. The CDR3 nucleotides read TGTGCCAGCCAGTCGCCGGGAAGGGGGGCCGAGCAGTACTTC. This translates into CASQSPGRGAEQYF. The chain joins TRBV6-1 to TRBJ2-7, with D perhaps matching TRBD1 or TRBD2 (6 bases each). CDR1 and CDR2 from the germline V gene are MNHNS and SASEGT. V was cut by 8 bases and J by 6 bases, with 20 bases left in between. This CDR3 region has 14 residues.

This sequence joins TRBV6-1 and TRBJ2-6; a weak D match, TRBD2 (5 bases). Trimming left V 6 bases short and J 0 bases short, with 9 bases between. Germline CDR1 is MNHNS and CDR2 is SASEGT. This CDR3 is built from 15 residues. The CDR3, as DNA: TGTGCCAGCAGAGGAGGAATCTCTGGGGCCAACGTCCTGACTTTC. Residues: CASRGGISGANVLTF.

This sequence joins TRBV18 and TRBJ2-2; D unresolved. With 0 bases removed from V and 1 base from J, the gap between germline ends came to 6 bases. The CDR3 contains 15 residues. Looked up from germline, CDR1 is KGHSH and CDR2 is LQKENI. The CDR3: CASSPPSLNTGELFF. DNA for the CDR3: TGTGCCAGCTCACCACCTTCACTGAACACCGGGGAGCTGTTTTTT.

This clonotype has at least ten counts. The chain joins TRBV2 to TRBJ2-7; D remains ambiguous. CDR1 and CDR2 (germline): SNHLY, FYNNEI. The CDR3 length is 16 residues. Trimming shortened V by 1 base and J by 2 bases, and 15 bases separated the two germline ends. The DNA of the CDR3 is TGTGCCAGCAGTGAAGATGATGGCATAGGGACCTACGAGCAGTACTTC. Its translation: CASSEDDGIGTYEQYF. The full variable domain, with the rest looked up from reference TRBV2 and TRBJ2-7, is EPEVTQTPSHQVTQMGQEVILRCVPISNHLYFYWYRQILGQKVEFLVSFYNNEISEKSEIFDDQFSVERPDGSNFTLKIRSTKLEDSAMYFCASSEDDGIGTYEQYFGPGTRLTVT.

The V gene is TRBV19, the J gene TRBJ2-2; either TRBD1 or TRBD2 may supply D (5 bases each). The V end was cut by 2 bases, the J end by 5 bases, with 15 bases between. Germline CDR1 and CDR2: LNHDA and SQIVND (reference sequence). The CDR3 loop spans 16 amino acids. Here the CDR3 reads CASSINEGKVTGELFF. In DNA, the CDR3 is TGTGCCAGTAGTATAAATGAGGGGAAGGTGACCGGGGAGCTGTTTTTT.

This sequence joins TRBV20-1 and TRBJ2-7; perhaps TRBD2 as D (6 bases). Germline V CDR1 and CDR2: DFQATT, SNEGSKA (reference sequence). The CDR3 covers 12 residues. The germline V and J ends were trimmed by 6 bases and 0 bases, with 9 bases remaining between them. The CDR3: CSAPDYSYEQYF. CDR3 nucleotides: TGCAGTGCCCCGGACTACTCCTACGAGCAGTACTTC.

V usage is TRBV5-1 and J usage is TRBJ2-3; 9 nucleotides match TRBD2. Trimming cost V 4 bases and J 3 bases; bases outside gene matches: 9. The CDR3 runs to 16 residues. The germline gives CDR1 SGHRS, CDR2 YFSETQ. The CDR3 DNA is TGCGCCAGCAGCCCGGAGGGGCGGGAGGGAACAGATACGCAGTATTTT. Translation: CASSPEGREGTDTQYF.

The V gene is TRBV4-1, the J gene TRBJ1-5; the D is unclear. The germline V gene encodes CDR1 MGHRA and CDR2 YSYEKL. The CDR3 sequence is 15 residues long. The V end was cut by 0 bases, the J end by 4 bases, with 10 bases between. CDR3 DNA: TGCGCCAGCAGCCAAGACGGGCAGACAAATCAGCCCCAGCATTTT. It is translated as CASSQDGQTNQPQHF.

In this sample, this clonotype turned up many times. This chain uses TRBV9 with TRBJ2-5; the match to TRBD2 covers 8 bases. After removal of 0 bases from V and 4 bases from J, the junction contained 5 bases not matched to a gene. From germline, CDR1 is SGDLS and CDR2 YYNGEE. The CDR3 has 15 residues. The CDR3, as DNA: TGTGCCAGCAGCGTAGCTGCAGCGGGAGTAGAGACCCAGTACTTC. Translating it yields CASSVAAAGVETQYF.

There are many counts of this clonotype. The chain combines TRBV20-1 with TRBJ2-5, with 7 bases fitting TRBD2. Germline V CDR1 and CDR2: DFQATT, SNEGSKA (reference sequence). CDR3 length: 13 amino acids. The J segment lost 7 bases and the V segment lost 3 bases, leaving 8 bases of the junction unmatched. CDR3 amino acids: CSARGLAVMTQYF. The CDR3 bases are TGCAGTGCTAGGGGGCTAGCGGTCATGACCCAGTACTTC.